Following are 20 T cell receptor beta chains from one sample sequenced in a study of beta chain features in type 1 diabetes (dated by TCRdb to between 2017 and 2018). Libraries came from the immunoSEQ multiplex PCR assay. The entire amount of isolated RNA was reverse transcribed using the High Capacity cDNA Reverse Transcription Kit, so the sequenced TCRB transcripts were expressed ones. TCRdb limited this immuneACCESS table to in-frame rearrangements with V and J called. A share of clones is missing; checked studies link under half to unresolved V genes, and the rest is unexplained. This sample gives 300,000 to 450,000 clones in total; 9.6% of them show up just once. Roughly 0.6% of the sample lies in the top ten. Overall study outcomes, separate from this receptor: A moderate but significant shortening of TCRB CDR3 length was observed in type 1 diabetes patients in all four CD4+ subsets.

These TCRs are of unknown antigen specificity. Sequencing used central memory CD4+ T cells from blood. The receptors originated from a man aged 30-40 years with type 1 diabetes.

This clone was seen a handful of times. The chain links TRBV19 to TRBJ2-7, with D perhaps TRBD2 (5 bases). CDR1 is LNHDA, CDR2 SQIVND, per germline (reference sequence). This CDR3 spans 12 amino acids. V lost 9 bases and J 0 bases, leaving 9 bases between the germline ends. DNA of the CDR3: TGTGCCAGCGAGGGCGGCTCCTACGAGCAGTACTTC. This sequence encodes CASEGGSYEQYF.

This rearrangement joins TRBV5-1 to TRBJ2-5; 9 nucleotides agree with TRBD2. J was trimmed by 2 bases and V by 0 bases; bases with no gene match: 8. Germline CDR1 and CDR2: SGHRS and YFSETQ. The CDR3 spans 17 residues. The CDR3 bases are TGCGCCAGCAGCTTGGGCCCGACTAGCGGTCGACAAGAGACCCAGTACTTC. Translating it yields CASSLGPTSGRQETQYF.

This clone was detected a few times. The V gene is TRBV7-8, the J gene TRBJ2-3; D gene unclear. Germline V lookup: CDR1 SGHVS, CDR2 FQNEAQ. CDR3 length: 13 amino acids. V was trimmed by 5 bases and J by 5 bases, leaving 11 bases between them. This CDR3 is CASSRDRGDTQYF. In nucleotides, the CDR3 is TGTGCCAGCAGCCGCGACCGTGGAGATACGCAGTATTTT.

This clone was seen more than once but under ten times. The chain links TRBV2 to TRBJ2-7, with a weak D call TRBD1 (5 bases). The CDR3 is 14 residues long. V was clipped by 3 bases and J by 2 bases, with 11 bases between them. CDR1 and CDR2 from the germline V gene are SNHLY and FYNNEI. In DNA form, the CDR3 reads TGTGCCAGCAGTGAGCAGGGTGCGACCTACGAGCAGTACTTC. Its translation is CASSEQGATYEQYF.

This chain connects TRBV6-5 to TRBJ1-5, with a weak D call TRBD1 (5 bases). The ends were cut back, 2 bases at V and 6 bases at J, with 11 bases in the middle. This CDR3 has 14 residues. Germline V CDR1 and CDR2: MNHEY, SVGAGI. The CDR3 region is CASSYATAGQPQHF. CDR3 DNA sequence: TGTGCCAGCAGTTACGCGACAGCCGGTCAGCCCCAGCATTTT.

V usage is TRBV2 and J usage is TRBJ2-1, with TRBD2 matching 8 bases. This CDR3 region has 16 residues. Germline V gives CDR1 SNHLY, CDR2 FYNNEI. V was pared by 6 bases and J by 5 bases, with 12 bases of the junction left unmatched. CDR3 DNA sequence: TGTGCCAGCAGGGGTGTGTCGGGAGGGGATCACAATGAGCAGTTCTTC. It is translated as CASRGVSGGDHNEQFF.

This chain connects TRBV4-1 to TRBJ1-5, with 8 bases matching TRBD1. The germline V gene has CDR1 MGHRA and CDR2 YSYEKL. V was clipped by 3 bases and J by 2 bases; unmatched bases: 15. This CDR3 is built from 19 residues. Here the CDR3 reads CASSHSRDRSLSRNQPQHF. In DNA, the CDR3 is TGCGCCAGCAGCCACTCCCGGGACAGGAGCTTGTCTCGCAATCAGCCCCAGCATTTT.

CDR3 protein: CASSERGTGVNEQFF. In DNA form, the CDR3 reads TGTGCCAGCAGCGAACGCGGGACAGGGGTCAATGAGCAGTTCTTC. V usage is TRBV5-6 and J usage is TRBJ2-1, with TRBD1 identical over 10 bases. The V segment lost 4 bases and the J segment 6 bases; nucleotides outside the gene matches: 7. Germline CDR1 SGHDT, CDR2 YYEEEE. The CDR3 consists of 15 residues.

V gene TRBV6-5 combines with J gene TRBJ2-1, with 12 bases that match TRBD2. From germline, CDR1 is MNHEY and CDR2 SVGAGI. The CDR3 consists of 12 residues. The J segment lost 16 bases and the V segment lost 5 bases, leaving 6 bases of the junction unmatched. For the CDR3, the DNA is TGTGCCAGCAGTGACCGGACTAGCGGGACCTTCTTC. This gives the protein CASSDRTSGTFF.

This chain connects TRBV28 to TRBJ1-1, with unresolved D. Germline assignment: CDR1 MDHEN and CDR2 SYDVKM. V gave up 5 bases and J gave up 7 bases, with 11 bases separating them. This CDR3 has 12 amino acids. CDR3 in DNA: TGTGCCAGCAGTCAGGACCTCCGTGAAGCTTTCTTT. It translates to CASSQDLREAFF.

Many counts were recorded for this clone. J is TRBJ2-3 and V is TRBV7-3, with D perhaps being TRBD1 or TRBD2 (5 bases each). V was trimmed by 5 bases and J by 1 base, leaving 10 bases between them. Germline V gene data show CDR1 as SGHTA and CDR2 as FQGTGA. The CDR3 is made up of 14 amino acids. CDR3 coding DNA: TGTGCCAGCAGCGAGCAGGGACGCACAGATACGCAGTATTTT. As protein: CASSEQGRTDTQYF.

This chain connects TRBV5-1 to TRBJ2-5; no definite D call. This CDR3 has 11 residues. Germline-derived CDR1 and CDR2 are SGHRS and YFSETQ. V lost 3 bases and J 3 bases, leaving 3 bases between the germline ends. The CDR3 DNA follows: TGCGCCAGCAGCTACAAAGAGACCCAGTACTTC. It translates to CASSYKETQYF.

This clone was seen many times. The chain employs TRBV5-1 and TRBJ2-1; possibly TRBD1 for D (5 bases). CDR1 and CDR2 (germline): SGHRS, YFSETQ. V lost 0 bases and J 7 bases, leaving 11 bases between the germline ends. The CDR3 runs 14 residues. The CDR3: CASSLAGFGNEQFF. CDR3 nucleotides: TGCGCCAGCAGCTTGGCAGGGTTCGGGAATGAGCAGTTCTTC. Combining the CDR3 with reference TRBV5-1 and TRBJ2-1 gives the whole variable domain KAGVTQTPRYLIKTRGQQVTLSCSPISGHRSVSWYQQTPGQGLQFLFEYFSETQRNKGNFPGRFSGRQFSNSRSEMNVSTLELGDSALYLCASSLAGFGNEQFFGPGTRLTVL.

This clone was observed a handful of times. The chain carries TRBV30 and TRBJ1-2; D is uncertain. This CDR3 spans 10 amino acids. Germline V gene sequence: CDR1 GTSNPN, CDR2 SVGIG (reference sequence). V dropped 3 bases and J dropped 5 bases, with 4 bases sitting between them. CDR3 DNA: TGTGCCTGGAGGCTTTATGGCTACACCTTC. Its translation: CAWRLYGYTF.

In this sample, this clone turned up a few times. In nucleotides, the CDR3 is TGTGCCAGCAGTTTCGGGGGGGGCGTCTACGAGCAGTACTTC. This translates into CASSFGGGVYEQYF. The chain combines TRBV27 with TRBJ2-7; 8 nucleotides line up with TRBD2. Losses at the gene ends were 3 bases for V and 3 bases for J; bases not matched to a gene: 4. This CDR3 is built from 14 residues. CDR1 is MNHEY, CDR2 SMNVEV, per germline (reference sequence).

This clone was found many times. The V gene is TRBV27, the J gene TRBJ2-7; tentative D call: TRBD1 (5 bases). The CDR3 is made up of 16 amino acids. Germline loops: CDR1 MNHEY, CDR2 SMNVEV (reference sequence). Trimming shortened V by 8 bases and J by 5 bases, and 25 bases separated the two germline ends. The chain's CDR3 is CASPSKGRKNRHEQYF. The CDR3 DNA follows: TGTGCCAGCCCTTCCAAGGGGCGCAAGAATAGACACGAGCAGTACTTC.

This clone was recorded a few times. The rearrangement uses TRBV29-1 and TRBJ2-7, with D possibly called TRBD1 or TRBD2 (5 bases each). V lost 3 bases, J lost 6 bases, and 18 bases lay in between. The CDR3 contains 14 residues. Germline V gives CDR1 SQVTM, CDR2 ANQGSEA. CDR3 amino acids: CSVEDGTVRVEQYF. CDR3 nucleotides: TGCAGCGTTGAGGACGGGACGGTACGGGTCGAGCAGTACTTC.

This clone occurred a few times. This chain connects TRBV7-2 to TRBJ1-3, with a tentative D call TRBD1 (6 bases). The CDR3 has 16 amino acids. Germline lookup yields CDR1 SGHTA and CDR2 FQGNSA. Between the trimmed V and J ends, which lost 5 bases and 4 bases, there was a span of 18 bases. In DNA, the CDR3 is TGTGCCAGCAGCAATCGACGGGGGGCGCTCGGAAACACCATATATTTT. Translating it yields CASSNRRGALGNTIYF.

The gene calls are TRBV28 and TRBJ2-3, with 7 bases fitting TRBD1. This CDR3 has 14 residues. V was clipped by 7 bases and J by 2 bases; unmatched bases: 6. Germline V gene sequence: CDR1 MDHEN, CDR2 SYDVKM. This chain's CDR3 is CASTQGQATDTQYF. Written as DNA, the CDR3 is TGTGCCAGCACCCAAGGACAGGCCACAGATACGCAGTATTTT.

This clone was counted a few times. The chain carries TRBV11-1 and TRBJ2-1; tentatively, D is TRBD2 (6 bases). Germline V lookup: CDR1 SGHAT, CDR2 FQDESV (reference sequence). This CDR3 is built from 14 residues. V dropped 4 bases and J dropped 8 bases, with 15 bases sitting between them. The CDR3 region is CASSSQRREDEQFF. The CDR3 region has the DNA TGTGCCAGCAGCTCCCAGAGGAGGGAGGATGAGCAGTTCTTC.